Each of the 3 T cell receptor beta chains below was sequenced from the same sample in a study of shared clonotypes between healthy human individuals. TCRdb keeps only in-frame clones here, not all; method: immunoSEQ multiplex PCR. The sample has some 2.3 million clones, just over 90% seen once. Specimen: naive CD4+ T cells from PBMCs. Subset specified: CD45RA+ positively selected. The receptor source for this set is a young man in good health. Some clones in this sample may be carry-over from other donors' samples.

The chain recombines TRBV19 with TRBJ2-2, with no clear D. Deletions cut 1 base from V and 1 base from J, with 7 bases between. The germline gives CDR1 LNHDA, CDR2 SQIVND (reference sequence). This CDR3 is built from 15 residues. This CDR3 reads CASSIGELNTGELFF. The CDR3 DNA reads as TGTGCCAGTAGTATAGGAGAACTGAACACCGGGGAGCTGTTTTTT.

The rearrangement joins TRBV28 to TRBJ2-7; the D call may be TRBD1 or TRBD2 (5 bases each). The CDR3 sequence is 11 residues long. Trimming pared 6 bases from V and 7 bases from J, leaving 10 bases between. Germline CDR1 MDHEN, CDR2 SYDVKM. The CDR3 here is CASRGVPEQYF. CDR3 DNA sequence: TGTGCCAGCAGGGGGGTTCCGGAGCAGTACTTC.

As DNA, the CDR3 is TGCGCCAGCAGCCAAGAAGGCTTACAGGGTAATCAGCCCCAGCATTTT. This sequence encodes CASSQEGLQGNQPQHF. V and J are TRBV4-1 and TRBJ1-5; D is possibly TRBD1 (6 bases). CDR1 and CDR2 (germline): MGHRA, YSYEKL. The CDR3 has 16 amino acids. Trimming left V 0 bases short and J 4 bases short, with 13 bases between.